This TCR beta chain was documented in a study of cytomegalovirus exposure and HLA in healthy donors (dated by TCRdb to 2015 to 2018). Study-level background: According to a later analysis, one platform produced both the 120 validation repertoires and the approximately 660 repertoires of the first cohort. The aim of the study was to test whether cataloging public T cell receptors could identify signatures of past pathogen exposure. A separate validation cohort of roughly 130 different subjects was used in addition to the roughly 670-subject first cohort. To predict cytomegalovirus infection status, the study brought together high-throughput TCR immunosequencing, statistical association of individual TCRs with disease status, and machine learning.

Donors formed part of the validation cohort, which comprised over a hundred subjects and was distinct from the first cohort of several hundred subjects. Library preparation was by the immunoSEQ multiplex PCR assay. Per the original workflow: To diagnose cytomegalovirus status from the catalog of TCR beta chain sequences, a statistical classification framework was built. The immuneACCESS repertoire file appears here via TCRdb, limited to in-frame rearrangements. These files lack a portion of the clones; in checked studies, under half of the deficit traces to unresolved V genes, and the cause of the others is not known. V and J calls plus clone size are reproduced from that table; the DNA served to infer D and trimming. The sample contains 150,000 to 180,000 clones, 86% of them found a single time. The ten most abundant clones make up 2.1% of the sample. Based on the germline V gene, the CDR1 and CDR2 sequences are MGHRA and YSYEKL. There are 13 amino acids in the CDR3, from cysteine to phenylalanine inclusive. Only the CDR3 DNA is retained, 39 bases long and in frame from the first base. Deletion took 1 base off V and 7 bases off J, with a span of 7 bases between the germline ends.

The paper's findings and limits, for the study overall: According to the authors, the approach could potentially be generalized to other disease states and immunological phenotypes. In vitro tests confirmed that a few of the cytomegalovirus-associated TCR beta chains recognize cytomegalovirus antigens. In both the original and validation cohorts, the classifier was reported to diagnose cytomegalovirus status with high specificity and sensitivity. A total of about 150 TCR beta chains were listed by the study as associated with cytomegalovirus. A later analysis had no HLA typing for the validation cohort, so co-occurrence there was scored across all 120 repertoires. Across donors, most TCR sequences were observed very rarely, whereas some public TCRs were present in many individuals. In a later analysis, TCRs clustered in the first cohort were found to also tend to co-occur in the 130 or so validation repertoires, with approximately 94% of cluster scores above 0.

This clone has a single count. This receptor's antigen is unknown. Base qualities are not provided; no much larger clone lies one nucleotide away. Sequenced input: PBMCs. The rearrangement joined TRBV4-1 to TRBJ1-4, with an unclear D gene assignment. This sequence was found in a human donor in good health. In nucleotides, the sequence is TGCGCCAGCAGCCAAGCGGGGAGTGAAAAACTGTTTTTT. This gives the protein CASSQAGSEKLFF.